The clone carrying this T cell receptor (beta chain) has ten or more counts. The data belong to a study of tumor and adjacent non-tumor tissue in lung cancer. The library came from three nested PCR rounds adapted from ARM-PCR protocols. TCRdb independently ran MiXCR on the multiplex PCR reads; one entry per CDR3 protein. Here the sample spans about 85,000 distinct CDR3 sequences, about 61% being singletons. The CDR3 runs to 15 residues. V was trimmed by 6 bases and J by 5 bases, leaving 18 bases between them. Germline V CDR1 and CDR2: MNHEY, SVGEGT. No cell sorting was done before RNA was extracted from the tissue.

The chain uses TRBV6-2 or TRBV6-3 and TRBJ2-3; D not certain. This sequence originates from a man in his 70s with non-small cell lung cancer. The material sequenced was lung tumor tissue. The CDR3 loop is CASRSHRLGGDTQYF. The CDR3 bases are TGTGCCAGCAGGTCACACCGCCTGGGTGGAGATACGCAGTATTTT.